Below, 27 T cell receptor beta chains from the same sample are listed, as sequenced in a study of T cell repertoires in cytomegalovirus infection. Which antigens these TCRs recognize remains unknown. TCRdb reprocessed the reads via MiXCR and lists one record per CDR3 protein. Among about half a million distinct CDR3 sequences listed, roughly a third were seen once. The specimen was cultured PBMCs, collected from culture after CMV antigen stimulation. The origin of the receptors is a human donor in good health (CMV status not recorded). Some clones in this sample may be carry-over from other donors' samples.

This clonotype was recorded a few times. The chain has TRBV27 and TRBJ2-2; TRBD2 might be the D (6 bases). V was trimmed by 4 bases and J by 5 bases, leaving 17 bases between them. In germline, CDR1 is MNHEY, CDR2 SMNVEV (reference sequence). CDR3 size: 16 residues. CDR3 nucleotide sequence: TGTGCCAGCAGTTCCTTGGGTAGCGGTCTTACCGGGGAGCTGTTTTTT. Its protein product is CASSSLGSGLTGELFF.

The DNA of the CDR3 is TGTGCCAGCAGGTTAGGCCCGTACGAGCAGTACTTC. Translated, it gives CASRLGPYEQYF. This chain links TRBV2 with TRBJ2-7; no definite D call. V was cut by 6 bases and J by 4 bases, with 10 bases left in between. This CDR3 has 12 residues. CDR1 and CDR2 from the germline V gene are SNHLY and FYNNEI.

This rearrangement joins TRBV7-8 to TRBJ1-1, with 8 bases that match TRBD1. Trimming took 4 bases from V and 6 from J; bases not matched to a gene: 7. Looked up from germline, CDR1 is SGHVS and CDR2 is FQNEAQ. This CDR3 region has 14 residues. The CDR3: CASSYGQGRAEAFF. The CDR3 nucleotides are TGTGCCAGCAGCTACGGACAGGGCCGCGCTGAAGCTTTCTTT.

This clonotype was seen only once. The rearrangement uses TRBV2 and TRBJ2-7, with TRBD2 matching over 13 bases. Germline CDR1 SNHLY, CDR2 FYNNEI. CDR3 size: 14 residues. The J segment lost 5 bases and the V segment lost 3 bases, leaving 1 base of the junction unmatched. The DNA of the CDR3 is TGTGCCAGCAGTGAGGGGACTAGCGGGGACGAGCAGTACTTC. It translates to CASSEGTSGDEQYF.

This chain joins TRBV12-5 and TRBJ1-2; D unresolved. CDR1 and CDR2 from the germline V gene are LGHNT and FRNRAP. This CDR3 contains 14 residues. V lost 5 bases, J lost 8 bases, and 18 bases lay in between. CDR3 in amino acids: CASGGASQARGYTF. The CDR3 nucleotides read TGTGCTAGTGGTGGAGCCTCCCAGGCCCGGGGCTACACCTTC.

The chain couples TRBV7-4 to TRBJ2-2; D remains ambiguous. The ends were cut back, 7 bases at V and 1 base at J, with 10 bases in the middle. The CDR3 extends over 14 amino acids. Germline V gives CDR1 SGHVT, CDR2 SQSDAQ. In DNA, the CDR3 is TGTGCCAGCACCCCCACGGTGAACACCGGGGAGCTGTTTTTT. Protein sequence: CASTPTVNTGELFF. Full variable domain (rest looked up from reference TRBV7-4 and TRBJ2-2): GAGVSQSPRYKVAKRGRDVALRCDSISGHVTLYWYRQTLGQGSEVLTYSQSDAQRDKSGRPSGRFSAERPERSVSTLKIQRTEQGDSAVYLCASTPTVNTGELFFGEGSRLTVL.

The chain carries TRBV4-3 and TRBJ2-1; 8 bases are a match to TRBD2. The V gene end was trimmed by 1 base and the J gene end by 7 bases; junction bases not matched to a gene: 6. Germline-derived CDR1 and CDR2 are LGHNA and YSLEER. CDR3 length equals 15 residues. The CDR3 loop reads CASSQGSGITNEQFF. The CDR3 DNA sequence: TGCGCCAGCAGCCAAGGTAGCGGGATAACAAATGAGCAGTTCTTC.

This clonotype showed up just a few times. The chain has TRBV6-1 and TRBJ2-5; D is undetermined. Germline V gives CDR1 MNHNS, CDR2 SASEGT. V was trimmed by 5 bases and J by 9 bases, leaving 16 bases between them. The CDR3 covers 13 residues. The CDR3 loop reads CASSSGPPRAQYF. CDR3 sequence (DNA): TGTGCCAGCAGTTCTGGGCCACCAAGGGCCCAGTACTTC.

Here the CDR3 DNA reads TGTGCCAGCAGACCCCCGGGACTAGCGGGGTTGAACACCGGGGAGCTGTTTTTT. Translating gives CASRPPGLAGLNTGELFF. This sequence joins TRBV6-1 and TRBJ2-2, with TRBD2 matching 13 bases. Germline CDR1 is MNHNS and CDR2 is SASEGT. This CDR3 has 18 amino acids. Unmatched junction bases numbered 8, after V lost 6 bases and J lost 1 base.

The chain carries TRBV29-1 and TRBJ1-3; 8 bases map to TRBD1. The ends lost 3 bases at V and 3 bases at J; junction bases unmatched: 4. The CDR3 is 14 amino acids. Germline V gene data show CDR1 as SQVTM and CDR2 as ANQGSEA. CDR3 protein: CSVDEGQVGNTIYF. The CDR3 DNA reads TGCAGCGTTGATGAGGGACAGGTTGGAAACACCATATATTTT.

This clonotype was seen a handful of times. The V and J genes are TRBV24-1 and TRBJ1-2, with TRBD1 matching over 7 bases. Per germline, CDR1 KGHDR and CDR2 SFDVKD. This CDR3 comprises 15 residues. The V gene end was trimmed by 2 bases and the J gene end by 4 bases; junction bases not matched to a gene: 6. CDR3 sequence (DNA): TGTGCCACCAGTGATTCGACAGGGAACACCTATGGCTACACCTTC. This codes for CATSDSTGNTYGYTF.

The V call is TRBV4-1, the J call TRBJ2-3; 9 nucleotides line up with TRBD2. J lost 1 base, V lost 3 bases, and 5 bases had no gene match. The CDR3 is 16 amino acids. CDR1 and CDR2 from the germline V gene are MGHRA and YSYEKL. The CDR3 spells CASSHFASGGTDTQYF. CDR3 nucleotide sequence: TGCGCCAGCAGCCACTTTGCTAGCGGGGGCACAGATACGCAGTATTTT.

The J gene is TRBJ1-1, the V gene TRBV28; 7 positions match TRBD1. The germline gives CDR1 MDHEN, CDR2 SYDVKM. The trim removed 6 bases at V and 0 bases at J, leaving 4 bases unmatched. This CDR3 comprises 14 residues. The CDR3 spells CASSSTGMNTEAFF. The CDR3 DNA reads TGTGCCAGCAGCTCGACAGGGATGAACACTGAAGCTTTCTTT. Together with reference TRBV28 and TRBJ1-1, the CDR3 gives the full variable domain: DVKVTQSSRYLVKRTGEKVFLECVQDMDHENMFWYRQDPGLGLRLIYFSYDVKMKEKGDIPEGYSVSREKKERFSLILESASTNQTSMYLCASSSTGMNTEAFFGQGTRLTVV.

The J gene is TRBJ2-7, the V gene TRBV7-2; 9 nucleotides match TRBD1. With 5 bases clipped from V and 0 bases from J, the junction kept 14 bases outside the gene matches. This CDR3 has 18 amino acids. Germline V gene sequence: CDR1 SGHTA, CDR2 FQGNSA. CDR3 DNA sequence: TGTGCCAGCAGCCGCAGGACAGGGGATTCCCGGACCTCCTACGAGCAGTACTTC. This gives the protein CASSRRTGDSRTSYEQYF.

The J gene is TRBJ2-7, the V gene TRBV7-2, with 10 bases lining up with TRBD2. The V gene end was trimmed by 2 bases and the J gene end by 0 bases; junction bases not matched to a gene: 19. This CDR3 has 21 residues. The germline gives CDR1 SGHTA, CDR2 FQGNSA. CDR3 sequence reads: CASSLLEEDLWASGSSYEQYV. CDR3 DNA: TGTGCCAGCAGCTTACTTGAGGAAGACCTTTGGGCTAGCGGGAGCTCCTACGAGCAGTACGTC.

This clonotype was recorded a few times. The V gene is TRBV28, the J gene TRBJ2-7, with 10 bases aligning to TRBD1. The V gene end was trimmed by 6 bases and the J gene end by 4 bases; junction bases not matched to a gene: 9. Germline V gene data show CDR1 as MDHEN and CDR2 as SYDVKM. The CDR3 consists of 15 residues. DNA of the CDR3: TGTGCCAGCAGCCCCCCGGGACAGGGGCAATACGAGCAGTACTTC. Translating gives CASSPPGQGQYEQYF.

In its sample, this clonotype was seen many times. This rearrangement joins TRBV10-3 to TRBJ2-5; 9 bases align to TRBD1. The CDR3 length is 14 residues. The germline gives CDR1 ENHRY, CDR2 SYGVKD. V lost 7 bases to trimming and J lost 3 bases; unmatched junction nucleotides: 6. DNA of the CDR3: TGTGCCATCACCGGGGACAGGGCCAAAGAGACCCAGTACTTC. This gives the protein CAITGDRAKETQYF.

V gene TRBV30 combines with J gene TRBJ1-1, with 10 bases identical to TRBD1. V shed 0 bases, J shed 5 bases, and the junction held 3 bases outside the gene matches. CDR3 length: 14 amino acids. The V gene's germline CDR1 is GTSNPN and CDR2 SVGIG (reference sequence). CDR3 loop: CAWSVGQGTTEAFF. DNA for the CDR3: TGTGCCTGGAGTGTGGGACAGGGGACGACTGAAGCTTTCTTT.

The chain recombines TRBV3-1 with TRBJ2-1; D call uncertain. This CDR3 has 11 residues. Germline V lookup: CDR1 LGHDT, CDR2 YNNKEL (reference sequence). V shed 0 bases and J shed 10 bases, with 4 bases lying between them. CDR3 sequence (DNA): TGTGCCAGCAGCCAAGAAGCGGAGCAGTTCTTC. This codes for CASSQEAEQFF.

CDR3 loop: CSASRRGVYGYTF. The CDR3 DNA reads TGCAGTGCTAGCCGACGGGGGGTTTATGGCTACACCTTC. V and J are TRBV20-1 and TRBJ1-2; a weak D match, TRBD1 (5 bases). Germline CDR1 and CDR2: DFQATT and SNEGSKA (reference sequence). The CDR3 is 13 residues long. V was clipped by 3 bases and J by 5 bases, with 13 bases between them.

The rearrangement joins TRBV27 to TRBJ2-3, with D unresolved. The germline V gene has CDR1 MNHEY and CDR2 SMNVEV (reference sequence). V lost 5 bases and J lost 1, with 13 bases in between. The CDR3 is 15 residues long. In DNA, the CDR3 is TGTGCCAGCAGTACCCAAACTTCAGGCACAGATACGCAGTATTTT. Protein sequence: CASSTQTSGTDTQYF.

Only a few counts were recorded for this clonotype. The chain carries TRBV7-2 and TRBJ2-5; D remains unclear. V was clipped by 1 base and J by 9 bases, with 15 bases between them. Germline-derived CDR1 and CDR2 are SGHTA and FQGNSA. The CDR3 contains 14 residues. This chain's CDR3 is CASSLGRGGAAQYF. CDR3 DNA: TGTGCCAGCAGCTTAGGCCGCGGCGGAGCCGCCCAGTACTTC.

The J gene is TRBJ1-5, the V gene TRBV4-2; 8 bases are a match to TRBD1. Germline-derived CDR1 and CDR2 are LGHNA and YNFKEQ. Trimming cost V 1 base and J 3 bases; bases outside gene matches: 5. The CDR3 sequence is 16 residues long. The CDR3 loop is CASSQAQGANNQPQHF. DNA of the CDR3: TGTGCCAGCAGCCAAGCGCAGGGGGCGAACAATCAGCCCCAGCATTTT.

A single count supports this clonotype. V gene TRBV7-3 combines with J gene TRBJ2-1; no definite D call. The V end lost 6 bases, the J end lost 3 bases, and 18 bases lay between the germline ends. The CDR3 consists of 16 residues. In germline, CDR1 is SGHTA, CDR2 FQGTGA. CDR3 amino acids: CASSAKGSRGYNEQFF. The DNA for the CDR3 is TGTGCCAGCAGTGCGAAAGGGTCTCGAGGCTACAATGAGCAGTTCTTC.

The chain couples TRBV7-2 to TRBJ1-5; D unclear. V was shortened by 2 bases and J by 3 bases, with 8 bases between the two germline ends. Per the germline V gene, CDR1 is SGHTA and CDR2 is FQGNSA. The CDR3 runs to 14 residues. CDR3 nucleotides: TGTGCCAGCAGCTTACTGGGGAACAATCAGCCCCAGCATTTT. This gives the protein CASSLLGNNQPQHF.

The rearrangement uses TRBV6-6 and TRBJ2-5; D unclear. Trimming took 2 bases from V and 0 from J, leaving 4 bases between them. This CDR3 comprises 13 residues. CDR1 is MNHNY and CDR2 is SVGAGI in the germline V gene (reference sequence). This CDR3 is CASSYEHQETQYF. The CDR3 DNA follows: TGTGCCAGCAGTTACGAACACCAAGAGACCCAGTACTTC.

There are many counts of this clonotype. The chain is built from TRBV7-6 and TRBJ2-7; 12 bases align to TRBD2. Trimming cost V 4 bases and J 5 bases; bases outside gene matches: 6. Germline V lookup: CDR1 SGHVS, CDR2 FNYEAQ. This CDR3 comprises 15 residues. The CDR3 is CASSYRTSGDHEQYF. In nucleotides, the CDR3 is TGTGCCAGCAGCTACCGGACTAGCGGGGACCACGAGCAGTACTTC.